This record concerns one T cell receptor beta chain sequence. Following RNA extraction, reverse transcription yielded cDNA that acted as the sequencing template. Data came from immunoSEQ multiplex PCR; TCRdb stores just in-frame clones and leaves some out. The table lists under 250,000 clones, roughly 56% of them singletons. This record comes from a study of CD8+ T cells in alopecia areata. The material sequenced was CD8+ T cells sorted from blood. This clonotype originated in a human donor in good health.

Here the CDR3 reads CASSDGWRGGPQPQHF. CDR3 nucleotide sequence: TGTGCCAGCAGTGATGGGTGGCGGGGAGGCCCTCAGCCCCAGCATTTT. The V and J genes are TRBV2 and TRBJ1-5; no definite D call. Trimming removed 3 bases at V and 6 bases at J, with 18 bases between. Germline V CDR1 and CDR2: SNHLY, FYNNEI. The CDR3 loop spans 16 amino acids. The whole variable domain, remainder taken from reference TRBV2 and TRBJ1-5, is EPEVTQTPSHQVTQMGQEVILRCVPISNHLYFYWYRQILGQKVEFLVSFYNNEISEKSEIFDDQFSVERPDGSNFTLKIRSTKLEDSAMYFCASSDGWRGGPQPQHFGDGTRLSIL.